The next 28 T cell receptor beta chains were all read from a single sample in a study of T cells in Graves' hyperthyroidism and ophthalmopathy. Amplified regions were TCR beta CDR3 sequences from RNA transcripts. Researchers ran a first-round RT-PCR on the TCR CDR3 using the HTBI primer set. TCRdb re-analysed the multiplex PCR reads in MiXCR, keeping a single row per CDR3 protein. Of hundreds of thousands of distinct CDR3 sequences detected, roughly 25% appear once; the ten largest clones hold less than 75%. The specimen sequenced was blood. The receptors originated from a man in his fifties with Graves' hyperthyroidism.

Comments on this clonotype: A read error may explain this, as a much larger clone is one base away. The chain links TRBV7-2 to TRBJ2-1, with 9 nucleotides matching TRBD2. V shed 6 bases, J shed 5 bases, and the junction held 11 bases outside the gene matches. Germline loops: CDR1 SGHTA, CDR2 FQGNSA. The length of the CDR3 is 16 residues. The CDR3, as DNA: TGTACCAGCAGGACCCTTAGCGGGGGCCATAACAATGAGCAGTTCTTC. Encoded protein: CTSRTLSGGHNNEQFF.

In this sample, this clonotype turned up many times. This rearrangement joins TRBV5-1 to TRBJ2-1; the match to TRBD1 covers 8 bases. V was clipped by 5 bases and J by 8 bases; unmatched bases: 9. Germline V gene data show CDR1 as SGHRS and CDR2 as YFSETQ. The CDR3 has 14 amino acids. The CDR3 sequence is CASRARQGFDEQFF. The CDR3 DNA reads TGCGCCAGCAGGGCCCGACAGGGGTTTGATGAGCAGTTCTTC.

The J gene is TRBJ1-5, the V gene TRBV11-1, with D possibly TRBD1 on 5 matching bases. Trimming cost V 8 bases and J 3 bases, with 11 bases left between them. Germline lookup yields CDR1 SGHAT and CDR2 FQDESV (reference sequence). The CDR3 is 13 amino acids. The CDR3 bases are TGTGCCAGCTCCGGAGGGGTCAATCAGCCCCAGCATTTT. The encoded protein is CASSGGVNQPQHF.

The chain is built from TRBV20-1 and TRBJ2-5; perhaps D is TRBD1 or TRBD2 (6 bases each). V was cut by 2 bases and J by 7 bases, with 14 bases left in between. The CDR3 is 13 residues long. Germline V gene data show CDR1 as DFQATT and CDR2 as SNEGSKA (reference sequence). The CDR3 loop reads CSARYSRGGTQYF. CDR3 nucleotide sequence: TGCAGTGCTAGATACAGCAGGGGAGGGACCCAGTACTTC.

The sample holds a few counts of this clonotype. The chain employs TRBV20-1 and TRBJ2-1; 11 nucleotides line up with TRBD2. CDR1 is DFQATT and CDR2 is SNEGSKA in the germline V gene (reference sequence). The CDR3 covers 14 residues. V was clipped by 5 bases and J by 12 bases; unmatched bases: 12. The chain's CDR3 is CSARLAGLRWRQFF. Here the CDR3 DNA reads TGCAGTGCTCGACTAGCGGGGTTGCGTTGGAGGCAGTTCTTC.

The rearrangement uses TRBV3-1 and TRBJ2-5; D gene unclear. Germline assignment: CDR1 LGHDT and CDR2 YNNKEL (reference sequence). Between the trimmed V and J ends, which lost 3 bases and 1 base, there was a span of 6 bases. The CDR3 extends over 13 amino acids. The CDR3 DNA follows: TGTGCCAGCAGCCAGAACTTCCAAGAGACCCAGTACTTC. This codes for CASSQNFQETQYF.

This clonotype was seen a handful of times. The CDR3 loop is CASSQSGSQHF. The DNA of the CDR3 is TGTGCCAGCAGCCAGTCCGGGTCCCAGCATTTT. V and J are TRBV3-1 and TRBJ1-5; D unresolved. CDR1 and CDR2 from the germline V gene are LGHDT and YNNKEL (reference sequence). The CDR3 sequence is 11 residues long. Trimming took off 3 bases at V and 11 bases at J, with 8 bases between the two ends.

V usage is TRBV18 and J usage is TRBJ2-7; 9 bases line up with TRBD1. V trimming: 3 bases; J trimming: 6 bases; junction bases outside the gene matches: 3. This CDR3 has 13 amino acids. Germline CDR1 KGHSH, CDR2 LQKENI. The CDR3 here is CASSPGTGLEQYF. The CDR3 DNA reads TGTGCCAGCTCACCCGGGACAGGGCTCGAGCAGTACTTC.

V gene TRBV19 combines with J gene TRBJ1-5, with TRBD1 matching over 12 bases. The CDR3 covers 16 residues. Germline V gene data show CDR1 as LNHDA and CDR2 as SQIVND (reference sequence). Trimming took 1 base from V and 6 from J; bases not matched to a gene: 4. As DNA, the CDR3 is TGTGCCAGTAGTATAGTGCCGGGACAGGGGGCTCAGCCCCAGCATTTT. It encodes CASSIVPGQGAQPQHF.

This clonotype was seen only a few times. This chain joins TRBV15 and TRBJ2-5, with D unresolved. The CDR3 runs to 14 residues. The germline V gene encodes CDR1 LNHNV and CDR2 YYDKDF (reference sequence). The V end lost 7 bases, the J end lost 1 base, and 13 bases lay between the germline ends. The CDR3 is CATTAAAAQETQYF. The CDR3 bases are TGTGCCACCACCGCGGCGGCAGCCCAAGAGACCCAGTACTTC.

The chain has TRBV29-1 and TRBJ2-5; D remains unclear. The germline CDR1 and CDR2 sequences are SQVTM and ANQGSEA. The CDR3 spans 11 residues. Trimming shortened V by 2 bases and J by 4 bases, and 5 bases separated the two germline ends. DNA for the CDR3: TGCAGCGTTGAAATAGGAGAGACCCAGTACTTC. This translates into CSVEIGETQYF.

The chain links TRBV4-1 to TRBJ2-1; 8 bases fit TRBD2. The germline V gene has CDR1 MGHRA and CDR2 YSYEKL. The CDR3 spans 17 residues. V was pared by 4 bases and J by 5 bases, with 13 bases of the junction left unmatched. CDR3: CASSRLVAGLSHNEQFF. The CDR3 bases are TGCGCCAGCAGCCGTTTAGTAGCGGGACTATCCCACAATGAGCAGTTCTTC.

This chain links TRBV10-3 with TRBJ1-5, with TRBD1 matching 11 bases. This CDR3 region has 15 residues. Trimming cost V 2 bases and J 6 bases; bases outside gene matches: 3. CDR1 is ENHRY, CDR2 SYGVKD, per germline. In DNA form, the CDR3 reads TGTGCCATCAGTGAGGGACAGGGGGCAGGTCAGCCCCAGCATTTT. It specifies CAISEGQGAGQPQHF.

The chain links TRBV18 to TRBJ1-1; D unresolved. Per the germline V gene, CDR1 is KGHSH and CDR2 is LQKENI. The germline V and J ends were trimmed by 2 bases and 7 bases, with 14 bases remaining between them. The CDR3 has 14 amino acids. The CDR3: CASSPGLGGGEAFF. The CDR3, as DNA: TGTGCCAGCTCACCAGGATTAGGTGGTGGTGAAGCTTTCTTT.

The table lists this clonotype with a few counts. At one of its ends the junction is not consistent with the germline gene, which may arise from a read error. The V call is TRBV6-1, the J call TRBJ2-1; D unresolved. CDR1 and CDR2 (germline): MNHNS, SASEGT. This CDR3 is built from 11 residues. The CDR3 region is CASSTYYEQFF. The CDR3 DNA follows: TGTGCCAGCAGCACCTACTATGAGCAGTTCTTC.

This clonotype was recorded at least ten times. The rearrangement links TRBV28 to TRBJ2-3, with TRBD1 matching 11 bases. The CDR3 extends over 15 amino acids. Germline CDR1 MDHEN, CDR2 SYDVKM. Germline trimming cut 6 bases from V and 2 bases from J; bases unmatched to any gene: 4. Here the CDR3 reads CASSQDRGPTDTQYF. CDR3 DNA sequence: TGTGCCAGCAGCCAGGACAGGGGGCCCACAGATACGCAGTATTTT.

The chain carries TRBV5-1 and TRBJ2-7, with 9 bases that match TRBD2. With 1 base clipped from V and 0 bases from J, the junction kept 5 bases outside the gene matches. Germline CDR1 is SGHRS and CDR2 is YFSETQ. The CDR3 is 16 residues long. DNA for the CDR3: TGCGCCAGCAGCTTGACTAGCGGGCCTAGCTCCTACGAGCAGTACTTC. Translating gives CASSLTSGPSSYEQYF.

The V call is TRBV2, the J call TRBJ2-5; D unresolved. Germline V CDR1 and CDR2: SNHLY, FYNNEI. Trimming took off 4 bases at V and 4 bases at J, with 10 bases between the two ends. The CDR3 is 13 residues long. CDR3: CASSALQTETQYF. In nucleotides, the CDR3 is TGTGCCAGCAGTGCACTCCAGACAGAGACCCAGTACTTC.

This clonotype was detected only a few times. The chain recombines TRBV24-1 with TRBJ2-7; TRBD2 is a possible D gene (5 bases). Looked up from germline, CDR1 is KGHDR and CDR2 is SFDVKD. The CDR3 has 18 amino acids. V was cut by 1 base and J by 3 bases, with 21 bases left in between. The CDR3 reads CATSDFIYGRTGCYEQYF. The CDR3 DNA reads TGTGCCACCAGTGATTTTATCTACGGGCGGACTGGCTGCTACGAGCAGTACTTC.

The chain has TRBV9 and TRBJ2-1; 10 bases map to TRBD2. V lost 0 bases and J lost 0; bases outside the gene matches: 12. The CDR3 is 20 amino acids. CDR1 is SGDLS, CDR2 YYNGEE, per germline. The CDR3 is CASSVGTSGPTSSSYNEQFF. The CDR3 DNA sequence: TGTGCCAGCAGCGTAGGGACTAGCGGTCCAACTTCAAGCTCCTACAATGAGCAGTTCTTC.

The DNA of the CDR3 is TGTGCCAGCAGCTCTAGGGCTCAGGGGGAGGAGACCCAGTACTTC. Translating gives CASSSRAQGEETQYF. The rearrangement links TRBV11-2 to TRBJ2-5; 7 bases agree with TRBD1. The V gene end was trimmed by 4 bases and the J gene end by 5 bases; junction bases not matched to a gene: 10. The CDR3 consists of 15 residues. Germline assignment: CDR1 SGHAT and CDR2 FQNNGV.

The chain employs TRBV15 and TRBJ1-2; 8 bases align to TRBD1. CDR3 length: 19 residues. CDR1 LNHNV and CDR2 YYDKDF come from the germline V gene (reference sequence). Germline trimming cut 4 bases from V and 6 bases from J; bases unmatched to any gene: 22. The CDR3, as DNA: TGTGCCACCAGCACCCCCACGGCGGGGTCAGGGGGCATGTTGGATGGCTACACCTTC. Its translation: CATSTPTAGSGGMLDGYTF.

The chain links TRBV4-1 to TRBJ2-7; the D gene is possibly TRBD1 (5 bases). Germline lookup yields CDR1 MGHRA and CDR2 YSYEKL. The CDR3 has 15 residues. Trimming stripped 2 bases from V and 0 bases from J, with 11 bases between. CDR3 sequence: CASSQSMDTSYEQYF. Written as DNA, the CDR3 is TGCGCCAGCAGCCAAAGTATGGACACCTCCTACGAGCAGTACTTC.

V usage is TRBV12-3 or TRBV12-4 and J usage is TRBJ2-1, with 7 bases that match TRBD2. The CDR3 covers 14 residues. The V and J ends lost 6 bases and 3 bases, in that order; junction bases with no gene match: 5. The CDR3 reads CASRGGSIYNEQFF. The CDR3 DNA follows: TGTGCCAGCAGGGGAGGGTCCATCTACAATGAGCAGTTCTTC.

This clonotype was counted a single time. The V gene is TRBV9, the J gene TRBJ2-1; 12 nucleotides align to TRBD2. The germline V gene encodes CDR1 SGDLS and CDR2 YYNGEE. J lost 9 bases, V lost 4 bases, and 11 bases had no gene match. CDR3 size: 16 residues. CDR3 sequence (DNA): TGTGCCAGCAGCTCCCGGACTAGCGGGGAGTTCGGTGAGCAGTTCTTC. This encodes CASSSRTSGEFGEQFF. Filled out from reference TRBV9 and TRBJ2-1, the complete variable domain reads DSGVTQTPKHLITATGQRVTLRCSPRSGDLSVYWYQQSLDQGLQFLIQYYNGEERAKGNILERFSAQQFPDLHSELNLSSLELGDSALYFCASSSRTSGEFGEQFFGPGTRLTVL.

This clonotype was seen ten or more times. The chain employs TRBV27 and TRBJ2-3; D assignment may be TRBD1 or TRBD2 (5 bases each). In germline, CDR1 is MNHEY, CDR2 SMNVEV (reference sequence). Trimming pared 11 bases from V and 2 bases from J, leaving 17 bases between. The length of the CDR3 is 14 residues. CDR3 DNA: TGTGCCGACAGAAAAAGCGGCGACACAGATACGCAGTATTTT. It codes for CADRKSGDTDTQYF.

The V gene is TRBV7-2, the J gene TRBJ2-1; D is possibly TRBD1 (6 bases). This CDR3 is built from 15 residues. Germline-derived CDR1 and CDR2 are SGHTA and FQGNSA. Trimming took 6 bases from V and 2 from J, leaving 14 bases between them. CDR3 nucleotide sequence: TGTGCCAGCAGTTACGAGGACAGAACCTACAATGAGCAGTTCTTC. This sequence encodes CASSYEDRTYNEQFF.

The chain employs TRBV27 and TRBJ2-2; the match to TRBD1 covers 10 bases. The V gene's germline CDR1 is MNHEY and CDR2 SMNVEV (reference sequence). This CDR3 region has 17 residues. V trimming: 3 bases; J trimming: 4 bases; junction bases outside the gene matches: 8. CDR3 sequence: CASSFPTGQGGTGELFF. CDR3 nucleotides: TGTGCCAGCAGTTTCCCCACCGGACAGGGGGGCACCGGGGAGCTGTTTTTT.